The 2 T cell receptor beta chains below come from one sample, sequenced in a study of vaccination and CD4 T cells after COVID-19. Time point reported: late sampling 161 to 241 days after vaccination in a few convalescent patients. Using its own MiXCR run on the PCR reads, TCRdb lists one record per CDR3 protein. Among about 36,000 distinct CDR3 sequences listed, 36% were seen once. The sequencing here drew on CD4+ T cells from blood, taken about 7 months after SARS-CoV-2 vaccination. The source is a human donor who had recovered from COVID-19.

This chain joins TRBV18 and TRBJ2-3; TRBD2 aligns across 10 bases. V lost 5 bases, J lost 2 bases, and 4 bases stayed unmatched. The CDR3 extends over 15 amino acids. The germline V gene has CDR1 KGHSH and CDR2 LQKENI. The CDR3 here is CASSDGLADTDTQYF. The DNA of the CDR3 is TGTGCCAGCTCAGACGGACTAGCGGACACAGATACGCAGTATTTT.

The chain employs TRBV11-2 and TRBJ2-5; TRBD1 matches 8 bases. This CDR3 has 14 residues. Germline V gene data show CDR1 as SGHAT and CDR2 as FQNNGV. With 1 base clipped from V and 7 bases from J, the junction kept 5 bases outside the gene matches. This CDR3 is CASSLVPGTGTQYF. CDR3 bases: TGTGCCAGCAGCTTAGTCCCCGGGACAGGGACCCAGTACTTC.